The T cell receptor (beta chain) described here comes from a study of cytomegalovirus exposure and HLA in healthy donors. Study observations and caveats: Some TCR beta chains (more than 150 of them) were listed as cytomegalovirus-associated. Most TCR sequences were uncommon, yet certain public TCRs appeared in many donors.

On this clone itself: The antigen is undetermined.

The CDR3 is made up of 16 amino acids. In germline, CDR1 is SGHTA, CDR2 FQGNSA. Trimming cost V 3 bases and J 5 bases, with 19 bases left between them. 60 Vbeta and 13 Jbeta primers were used in PCR. Sequencing was performed with immunoSEQ multiplex PCR; in TCRdb, only in-frame clones are kept and a portion is missing. There are roughly 89,000 clones in the sample; 80% occur only once, and 2% to 2.5% lies in the top ten. Sequenced material: PBMCs. This chain joins TRBV7-2 and TRBJ1-2; a weak D match, TRBD1 (6 bases). This receptor was identified in a man younger than 35 in good health and CMV-seronegative. The DNA of the CDR3 is TGTGCCAGCAGCTTGGGGGGGGCGGTCGGAGGGTATGGCTACACCTTC. Encoded protein: CASSLGGAVGGYGYTF.